This is a list of T cell receptor beta chains from one sample in a study of blood T cell repertoires in COVID-19. The table came from immunoSEQ multiplex PCR; TCRdb's copy has only in-frame clones and leaves some out. The table lists about 220,000 clones, more than 75% of them singletons. The sample taken for sequencing was peripheral blood. These receptors were taken from a human donor in a cohort sampled during active COVID-19. CDR3s include the opening cysteine and the closing phenylalanine or tryptophan.

CASSLQASEQYF,12,TRBV28,TRBJ2-7
CAWSVRGQGGTDTQYF,16,TRBV30,TRBJ2-3
CASSLYREGPNEQFF,15,TRBV11-3,TRBJ2-1
CASSLILRDQPQHF,14,TRBV5-5,TRBJ1-5
CASSLESATNEKLFF,15,TRBV7-2,TRBJ1-4
CASSITGSAMDTQYF,15,TRBV19,TRBJ2-3
CASSGPGIWVEQYF,14,TRBV25-1,TRBJ2-7
CASSFLQGQGYTF,13,TRBV27,TRBJ1-2
CASSPRSSGANVLTF,15,TRBV19,TRBJ2-6
CATSVYADTQYF,12,TRBV24-1,TRBJ2-3
CASSRSAGLLFYEQYF,16,TRBV7-9,TRBJ2-7
CASSYSAGRQQETQYF,16,TRBV6-6,TRBJ2-5
CSVATGSVTTAQHF,14,TRBV29-1,TRBJ1-5
CASSTLTGGRGGEQYF,16,TRBV19,TRBJ2-7
CATTTGNGEKLFF,13,TRBV6-5,TRBJ1-4
CASSYTRDSNQPQHF,15,TRBV6-6,TRBJ1-5
CASSVGAYTEAFF,13,TRBV7-3,TRBJ1-1
CASSIIDRGLEPQHF,15,TRBV19,TRBJ1-5
CASSYLGQGLGEQYF,15,TRBV6-5,TRBJ2-7
CASSLADRGYEQYF,14,TRBV5-1,TRBJ2-7
CASRPWRGEQFF,12,TRBV27,TRBJ2-1
CASSTGTGYDYNSPLHF,17,TRBV5-6,TRBJ1-6
CASSQTGVNYGYTF,14,TRBV3-1/TRBV3-2,TRBJ1-2
CASSAKGQATGELFF,15,TRBV9,TRBJ2-2
CASSPIYGSGAADTQYF,17,TRBV18,TRBJ2-3
CASSQDLRDTEAFF,14,TRBV4-2,TRBJ1-1
CASTGRRGEKLFF,13,TRBV6-5,TRBJ1-4
CASSSNGGGPYNEQFF,16,TRBV7-9,TRBJ2-1
CASGSSGSSGEQYF,14,TRBV7-9,TRBJ2-7
CASSYSTGAPDTQYF,15,TRBV5-5,TRBJ2-3
CASSFGQAYGYTF,13,TRBV28,TRBJ1-2
CASRGQGHNQPQHF,14,TRBV7-9,TRBJ1-5
CAISEPGLAGGQTQYF,16,TRBV10-3,TRBJ2-5
CASSPKTGGNSPLHF,15,TRBV7-2,TRBJ1-6
CASSSLADYNEQFF,14,TRBV6-5,TRBJ2-1
CAISDMASGRSSYEQYF,17,TRBV10-3,TRBJ2-7
CASSSGGSRNTEAFF,15,TRBV6-2/TRBV6-3,TRBJ1-1
CASSSTGGGYTF,12,TRBV7-9,TRBJ1-2
CASSMYTQNTEAFF,14,TRBV6-5,TRBJ1-1
CASSLRTDTQYF,12,TRBV5-4,TRBJ2-3
CASSSTSGGYNEQFF,15,TRBV7-3,TRBJ2-1
CASRETNFQETQYF,14,TRBV6-5,TRBJ2-5
CASRSGWQDNSPLHF,15,TRBV2,TRBJ1-6
CASSLLGRATGSLEQYF,17,TRBV28,TRBJ2-7
CATSITRGAPGAFF,14,TRBV15,TRBJ1-1
CASTNSRGSPLHF,13,TRBV28,TRBJ1-6
CASSLVSSRVEKLFF,15,TRBV7-2,TRBJ1-4
CASSATGGWESNQPQHF,17,TRBV6-1,TRBJ1-5
CASSIVSDEGDRTEAFF,17,TRBV19,TRBJ1-1
CASSQGAVNTEAFF,14,TRBV4-2,TRBJ1-1
CATSRSSGEQNEQYF,15,TRBV15,TRBJ2-7
CASSVDSGQGEKLFF,15,TRBV9,TRBJ1-4
CSVDPGHTGNTIYF,14,TRBV29-1,TRBJ1-3
CASSLSPLTDTQYF,14,TRBV5-5,TRBJ2-3
CASSWDTGGNEQFF,14,TRBV5-1,TRBJ2-1
CASSRGGAVYQETQYF,16,TRBV5-1,TRBJ2-5
CASSVDIGVGEQYF,14,TRBV9,TRBJ2-7